The clone carrying this T cell receptor beta chain was observed at least ten times. No antigen is known for it. V lost 2 bases to trimming and J lost 6 bases, with 12 bases between them. Germline CDR1 reads MNHEY; CDR2 reads SMNVEV (reference sequence). This CDR3 has 14 amino acids. In the study's own analysis: Built for papillary thyroid cancer, a distant-metastasis classifier drew on CDR3 differences across clinicopathological groups. Via MiXCR, TCRdb re-called the PCR reads. These V and J calls originate from TCRdb's pipeline instead of the authors' own analysis. The sample yields approximately 30,000 clones, about 17% seen once. These data originate in a study of metastatic and nonmetastatic thyroid tumors. Study at large: Comparison of repertoires was carried out across blood and tumor or nodule tissue from malignant and benign thyroid patients. Findings of the study overall: Relative to benign nodules, malignant thyroid tumors were reportedly characterized by significantly elevated TCR beta diversity in blood and tumor.

All patients reached thyroid surgery having received no treatment beforehand. The receptor was derived from a female donor with papillary thyroid cancer or a benign thyroid nodule (not recorded which). Some clones in this sample may be carry-over from other donors' samples. V is TRBV27 and J is TRBJ2-3; D might be TRBD2 (6 bases). Specimen: blood. CDR3 region: CASSLGTSRDTQYF. In nucleotides, the CDR3 is TGTGCCAGCAGTTTAGGGACTTCCAGGGATACGCAGTATTTT.